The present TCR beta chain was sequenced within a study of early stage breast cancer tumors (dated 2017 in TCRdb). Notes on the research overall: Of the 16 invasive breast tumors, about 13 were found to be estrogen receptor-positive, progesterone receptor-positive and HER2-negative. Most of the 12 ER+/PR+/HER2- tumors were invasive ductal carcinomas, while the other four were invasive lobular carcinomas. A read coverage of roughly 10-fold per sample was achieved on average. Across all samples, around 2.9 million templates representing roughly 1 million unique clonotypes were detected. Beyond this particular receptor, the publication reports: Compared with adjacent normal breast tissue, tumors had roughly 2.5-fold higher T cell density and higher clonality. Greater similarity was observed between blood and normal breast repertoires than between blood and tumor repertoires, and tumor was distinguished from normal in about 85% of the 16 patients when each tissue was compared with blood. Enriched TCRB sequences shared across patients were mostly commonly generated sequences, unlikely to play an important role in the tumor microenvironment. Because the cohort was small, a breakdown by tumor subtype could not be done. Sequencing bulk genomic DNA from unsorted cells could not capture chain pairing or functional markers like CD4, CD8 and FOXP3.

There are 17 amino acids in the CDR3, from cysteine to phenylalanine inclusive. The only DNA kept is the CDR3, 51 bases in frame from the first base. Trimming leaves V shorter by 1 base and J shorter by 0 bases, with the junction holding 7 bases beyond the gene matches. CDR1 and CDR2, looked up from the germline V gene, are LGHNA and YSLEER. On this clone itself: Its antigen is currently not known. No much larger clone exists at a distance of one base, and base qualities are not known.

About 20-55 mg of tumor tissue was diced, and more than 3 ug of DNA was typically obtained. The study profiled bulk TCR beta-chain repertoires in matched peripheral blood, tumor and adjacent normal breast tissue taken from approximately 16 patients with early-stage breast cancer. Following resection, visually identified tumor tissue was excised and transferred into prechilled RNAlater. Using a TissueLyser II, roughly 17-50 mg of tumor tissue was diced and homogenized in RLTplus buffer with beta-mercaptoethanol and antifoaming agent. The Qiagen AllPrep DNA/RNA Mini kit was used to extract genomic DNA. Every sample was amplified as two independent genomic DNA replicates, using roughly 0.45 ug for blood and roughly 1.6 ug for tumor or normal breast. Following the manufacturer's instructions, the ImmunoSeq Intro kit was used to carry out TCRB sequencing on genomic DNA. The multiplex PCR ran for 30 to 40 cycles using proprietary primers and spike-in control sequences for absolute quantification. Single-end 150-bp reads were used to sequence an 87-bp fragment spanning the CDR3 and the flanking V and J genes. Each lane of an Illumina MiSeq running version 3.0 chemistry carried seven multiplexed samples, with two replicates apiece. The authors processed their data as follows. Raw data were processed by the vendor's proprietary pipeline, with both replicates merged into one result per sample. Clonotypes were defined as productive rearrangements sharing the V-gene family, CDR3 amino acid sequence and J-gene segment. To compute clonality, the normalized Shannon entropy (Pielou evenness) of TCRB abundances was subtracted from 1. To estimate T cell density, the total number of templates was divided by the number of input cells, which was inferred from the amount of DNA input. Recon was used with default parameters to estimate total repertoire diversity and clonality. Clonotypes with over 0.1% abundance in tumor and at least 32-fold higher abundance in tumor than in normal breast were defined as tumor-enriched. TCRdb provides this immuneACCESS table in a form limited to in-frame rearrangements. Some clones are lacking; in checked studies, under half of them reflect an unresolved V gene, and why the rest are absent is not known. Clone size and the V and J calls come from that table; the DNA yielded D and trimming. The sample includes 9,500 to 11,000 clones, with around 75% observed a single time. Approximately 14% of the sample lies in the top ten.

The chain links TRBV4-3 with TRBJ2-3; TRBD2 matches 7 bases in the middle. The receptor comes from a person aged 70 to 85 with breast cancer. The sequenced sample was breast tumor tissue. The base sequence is TGCGCCAGCAGCCAAGTAATCGGGGGGACTAGCACAGATACGCAGTATTTT. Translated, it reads CASSQVIGGTSTDTQYF.